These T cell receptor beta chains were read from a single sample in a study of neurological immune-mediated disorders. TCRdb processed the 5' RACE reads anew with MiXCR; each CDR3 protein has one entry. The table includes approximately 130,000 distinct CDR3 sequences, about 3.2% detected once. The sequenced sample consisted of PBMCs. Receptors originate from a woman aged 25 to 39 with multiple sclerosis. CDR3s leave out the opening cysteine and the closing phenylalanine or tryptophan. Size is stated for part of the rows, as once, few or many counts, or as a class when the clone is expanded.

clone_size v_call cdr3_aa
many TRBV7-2 ASSSRFWGDGKLF
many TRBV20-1 SAGARQGHGYT
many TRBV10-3 AISEQFLAGEVYEQY
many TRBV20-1 SARWSGLYEQY
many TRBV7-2 ASRQGRTGELF
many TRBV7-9 ASSTQNQPQH
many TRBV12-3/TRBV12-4 ASSETSGRNHEQY
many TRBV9 ASSVEGMDYT
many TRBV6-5 ASSYARTPSYEQY
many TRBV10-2 ASSVRSANTEAF
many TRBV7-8 ASSLGGGARSEAF
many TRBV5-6 ASSVTNEQF
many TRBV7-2 ASSLNGMDRRNQPQH
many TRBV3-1 ASSQVDRASGYT
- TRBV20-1 SATVQSGKIQY
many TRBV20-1 SAIANGYT
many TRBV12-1 ASSCGLAGEYNEQF
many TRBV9 ASSVSTSGGNTGELF
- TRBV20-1 SANQGNQPQH
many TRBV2 ASSLTGYDGYT
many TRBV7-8 ASSTSFTREKLF
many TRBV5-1 ASSPTGMDTEAF
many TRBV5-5 ASSPQGTGPLDIQY
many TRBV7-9 ASSLSGRRHEQY
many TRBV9 ASSVAGTPAETQY
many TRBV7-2 ASSFILRGATQY
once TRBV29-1 SVDTGPPQAQY
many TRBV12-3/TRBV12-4 ASSSGPQRGYT
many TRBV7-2 ASSDQAGGTEAF